This T cell receptor beta chain emerged from a study of blood T cell repertoires in COVID-19. For the study at large: Material from acute and convalescent COVID-19 was sourced from the United States, Italy and Spain. PBMCs, B-cell-depleted T cells, or T cells were the source of the cDNA or gDNA that made up the material.

Germline lookup yields CDR1 LGHDT and CDR2 YNNKEL (reference sequence). The CDR3 spans 14 residues. V gave up 1 base and J gave up 3 bases; unmatched junction bases: 1. Those enrolled, adults aged roughly 18 to 100 years, came from under 25 US areas. Participant reports of clinical history set cohort assignment. Using immunoSEQ multiplex PCR, the repertoire was profiled, and TCRdb retains in-frame clones only, with some absent. The sample holds more than 200,000 clones; roughly four fifths are singletons and the top ten take 1.8%. The sample comprised PBMCs or T cells enriched from blood (not recorded which). V and J are TRBV3-1 (or the pseudogene TRBV3-2) and TRBJ2-5, with 8 bases aligning to TRBD2. The TCR originated in a man aged 55 to 69 who had recovered from COVID-19. Written as DNA, the CDR3 is TGTGCCAGCAGCCAAGGGGGACTAGAAGAGACCCAGTACTTC. It specifies CASSQGGLEETQYF.